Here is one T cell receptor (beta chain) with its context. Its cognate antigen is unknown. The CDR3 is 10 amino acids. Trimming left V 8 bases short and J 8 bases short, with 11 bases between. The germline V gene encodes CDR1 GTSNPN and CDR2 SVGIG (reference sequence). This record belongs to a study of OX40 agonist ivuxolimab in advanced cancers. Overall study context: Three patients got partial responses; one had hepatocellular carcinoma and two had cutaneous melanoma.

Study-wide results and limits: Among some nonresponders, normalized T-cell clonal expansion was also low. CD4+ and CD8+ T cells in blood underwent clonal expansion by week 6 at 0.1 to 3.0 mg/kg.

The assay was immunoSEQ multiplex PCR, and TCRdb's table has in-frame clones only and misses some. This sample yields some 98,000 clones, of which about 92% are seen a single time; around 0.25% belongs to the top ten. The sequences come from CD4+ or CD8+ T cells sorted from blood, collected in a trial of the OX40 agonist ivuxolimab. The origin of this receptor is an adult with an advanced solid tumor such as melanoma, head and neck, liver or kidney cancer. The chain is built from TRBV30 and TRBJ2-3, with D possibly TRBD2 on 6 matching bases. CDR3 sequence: CAGGIGTQYF. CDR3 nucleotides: TGTGCCGGCGGGATTGGTACGCAGTATTTT.